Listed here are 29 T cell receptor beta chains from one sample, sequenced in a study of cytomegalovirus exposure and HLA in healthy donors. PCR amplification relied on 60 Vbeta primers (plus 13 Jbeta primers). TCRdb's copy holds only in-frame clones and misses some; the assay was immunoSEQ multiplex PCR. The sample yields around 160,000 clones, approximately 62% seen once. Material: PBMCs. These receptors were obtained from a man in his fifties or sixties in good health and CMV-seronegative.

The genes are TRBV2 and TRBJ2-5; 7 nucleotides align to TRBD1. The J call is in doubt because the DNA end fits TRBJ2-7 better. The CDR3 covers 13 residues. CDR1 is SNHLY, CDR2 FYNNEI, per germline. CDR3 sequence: CASSRTGVHEQYF. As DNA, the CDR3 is TGTGCCAGCAGTCGAACAGGGGTCCACGAGCAGTACTTC.

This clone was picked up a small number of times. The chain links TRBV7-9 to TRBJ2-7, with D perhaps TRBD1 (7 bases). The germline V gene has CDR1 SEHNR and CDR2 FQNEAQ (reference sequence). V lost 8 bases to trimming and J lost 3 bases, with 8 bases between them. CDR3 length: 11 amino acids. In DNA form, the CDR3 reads TGTGCCAGCCAGGGGGGCTACGAGCAGTACTTC. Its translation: CASQGGYEQYF.

In DNA, the CDR3 is TGTGCCAGTAGTATTACAGGGGCTCGTGGGCTTAATGAAAAACTGTTTTTT. Protein: CASSITGARGLNEKLFF. V usage is TRBV19 and J usage is TRBJ1-4; 7 nucleotides align to TRBD1. The CDR3 covers 17 residues. Germline V gene sequence: CDR1 LNHDA, CDR2 SQIVND (reference sequence). V trimming: 3 bases; J trimming: 4 bases; junction bases outside the gene matches: 11.

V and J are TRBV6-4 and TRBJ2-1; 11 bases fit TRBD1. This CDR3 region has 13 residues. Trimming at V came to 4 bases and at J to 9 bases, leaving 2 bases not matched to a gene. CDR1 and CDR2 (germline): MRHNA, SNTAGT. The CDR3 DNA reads TGTGCCAGCAGTGGGGACAGGGGGACTGAGCAGTTCTTC. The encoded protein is CASSGDRGTEQFF.

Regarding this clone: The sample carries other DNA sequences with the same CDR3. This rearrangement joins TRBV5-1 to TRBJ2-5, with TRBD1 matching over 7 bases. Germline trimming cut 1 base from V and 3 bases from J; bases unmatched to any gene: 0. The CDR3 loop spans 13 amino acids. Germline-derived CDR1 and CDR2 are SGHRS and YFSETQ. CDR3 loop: CASSLQGEETQYF. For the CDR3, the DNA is TGCGCCAGCAGCTTGCAGGGGGAAGAGACCCAGTACTTC.

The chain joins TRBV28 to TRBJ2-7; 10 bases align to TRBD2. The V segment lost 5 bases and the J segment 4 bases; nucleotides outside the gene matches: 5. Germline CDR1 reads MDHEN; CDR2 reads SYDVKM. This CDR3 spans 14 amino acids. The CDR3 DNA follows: TGTGCCAGCAGTGGTAGCGGGGGGATATACGAGCAGTACTTC. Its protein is CASSGSGGIYEQYF.

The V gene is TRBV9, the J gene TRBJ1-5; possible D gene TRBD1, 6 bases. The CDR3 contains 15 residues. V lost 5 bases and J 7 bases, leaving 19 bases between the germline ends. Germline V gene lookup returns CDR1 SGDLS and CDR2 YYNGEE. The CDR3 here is CASSRGGSLGQPQHF. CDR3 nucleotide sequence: TGTGCCAGCAGTCGGGGGGGCTCCTTAGGGCAGCCCCAGCATTTT.

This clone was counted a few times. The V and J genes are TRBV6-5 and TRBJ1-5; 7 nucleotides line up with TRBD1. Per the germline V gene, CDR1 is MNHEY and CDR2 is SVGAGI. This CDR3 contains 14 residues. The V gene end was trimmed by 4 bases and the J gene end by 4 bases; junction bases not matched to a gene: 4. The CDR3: CASSSTGPNQPQHF. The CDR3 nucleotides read TGTGCCAGCAGTTCGACAGGGCCGAATCAGCCCCAGCATTTT.

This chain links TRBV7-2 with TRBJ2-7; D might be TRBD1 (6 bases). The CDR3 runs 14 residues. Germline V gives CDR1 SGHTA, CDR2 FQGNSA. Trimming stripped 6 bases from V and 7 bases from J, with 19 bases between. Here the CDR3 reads CASSGGHPSREQYF. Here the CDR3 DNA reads TGTGCCAGCAGTGGGGGACACCCCTCGCGGGAGCAGTACTTC.

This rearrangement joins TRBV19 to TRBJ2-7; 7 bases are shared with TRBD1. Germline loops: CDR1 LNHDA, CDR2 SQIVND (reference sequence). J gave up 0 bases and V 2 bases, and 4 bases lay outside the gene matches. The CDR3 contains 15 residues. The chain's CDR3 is CASSIRGRSSYEQYF. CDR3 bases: TGTGCCAGTAGTATAAGGGGGCGGTCCTCCTACGAGCAGTACTTC.

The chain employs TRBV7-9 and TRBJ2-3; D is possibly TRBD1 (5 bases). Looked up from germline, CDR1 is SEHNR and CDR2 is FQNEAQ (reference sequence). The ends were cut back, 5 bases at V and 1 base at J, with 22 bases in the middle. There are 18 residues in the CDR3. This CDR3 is CASSAPRESGIRTDTQYF. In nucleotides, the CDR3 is TGTGCCAGCAGCGCACCCAGAGAATCAGGGATACGCACAGATACGCAGTATTTT.

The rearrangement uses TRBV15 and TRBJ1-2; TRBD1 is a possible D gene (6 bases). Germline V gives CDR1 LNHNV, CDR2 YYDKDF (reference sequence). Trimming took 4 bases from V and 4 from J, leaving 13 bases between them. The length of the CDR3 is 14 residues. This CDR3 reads CATSIEQGGYGYTF. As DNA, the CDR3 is TGTGCCACCAGCATCGAACAGGGCGGCTATGGCTACACCTTC.

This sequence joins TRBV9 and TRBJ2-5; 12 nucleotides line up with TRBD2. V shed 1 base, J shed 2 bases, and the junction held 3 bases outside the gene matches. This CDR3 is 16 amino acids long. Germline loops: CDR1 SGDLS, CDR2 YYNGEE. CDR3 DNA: TGTGCCAGCAGCGTAACTAGCGGGGGGCCTCAAGAGACCCAGTACTTC. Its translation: CASSVTSGGPQETQYF.

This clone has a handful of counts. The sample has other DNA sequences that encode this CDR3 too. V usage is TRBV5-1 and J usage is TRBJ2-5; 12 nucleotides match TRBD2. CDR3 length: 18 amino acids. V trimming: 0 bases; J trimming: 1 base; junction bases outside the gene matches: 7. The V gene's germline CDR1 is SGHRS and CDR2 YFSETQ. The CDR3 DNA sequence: TGCGCCAGCAGCTTGGGGAGGACTAGCGGGGAACTCCAAGAGACCCAGTACTTC. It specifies CASSLGRTSGELQETQYF.

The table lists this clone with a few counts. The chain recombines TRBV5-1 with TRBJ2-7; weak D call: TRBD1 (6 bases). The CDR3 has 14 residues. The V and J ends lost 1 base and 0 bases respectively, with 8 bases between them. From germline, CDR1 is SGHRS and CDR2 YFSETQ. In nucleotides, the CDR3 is TGCGCCAGCAGCTTGCAGGGGTCCTCCTACGAGCAGTACTTC. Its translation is CASSLQGSSYEQYF.

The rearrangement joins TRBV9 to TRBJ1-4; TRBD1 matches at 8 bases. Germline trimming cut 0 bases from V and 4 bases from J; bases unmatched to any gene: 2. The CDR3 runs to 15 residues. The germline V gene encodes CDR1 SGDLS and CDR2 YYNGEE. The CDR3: CASSVEGQGNEKLFF. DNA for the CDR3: TGTGCCAGCAGCGTAGAAGGACAGGGTAATGAAAAACTGTTTTTT.

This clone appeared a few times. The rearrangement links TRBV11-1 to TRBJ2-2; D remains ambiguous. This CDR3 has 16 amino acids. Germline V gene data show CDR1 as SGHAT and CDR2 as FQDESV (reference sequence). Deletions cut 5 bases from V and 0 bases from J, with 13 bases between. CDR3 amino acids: CASSTSETSNTGELFF. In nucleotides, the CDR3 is TGTGCCAGCAGCACATCGGAGACCTCGAACACCGGGGAGCTGTTTTTT.

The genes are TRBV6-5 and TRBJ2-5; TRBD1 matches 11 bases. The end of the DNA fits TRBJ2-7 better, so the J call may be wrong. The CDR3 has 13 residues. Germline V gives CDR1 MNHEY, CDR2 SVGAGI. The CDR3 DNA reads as TGTGCCAGCGGGACAGGGGGGCCCTACGAGCAGTACTTC. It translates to CASGTGGPYEQYF.

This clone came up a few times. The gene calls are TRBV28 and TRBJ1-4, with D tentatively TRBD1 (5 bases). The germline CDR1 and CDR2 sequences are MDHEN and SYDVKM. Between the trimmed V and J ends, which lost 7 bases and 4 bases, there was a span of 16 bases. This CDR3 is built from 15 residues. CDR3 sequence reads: CASTAGLFGNEKLFF. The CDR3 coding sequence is TGTGCCAGCACCGCAGGGTTGTTTGGTAATGAAAAACTGTTTTTT.

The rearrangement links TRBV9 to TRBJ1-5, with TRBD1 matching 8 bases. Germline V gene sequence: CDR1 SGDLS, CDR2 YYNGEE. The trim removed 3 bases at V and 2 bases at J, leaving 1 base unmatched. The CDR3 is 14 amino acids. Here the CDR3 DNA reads TGTGCCAGCAGCGCGACAGGGGGCAATCAGCCCCAGCATTTT. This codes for CASSATGGNQPQHF.

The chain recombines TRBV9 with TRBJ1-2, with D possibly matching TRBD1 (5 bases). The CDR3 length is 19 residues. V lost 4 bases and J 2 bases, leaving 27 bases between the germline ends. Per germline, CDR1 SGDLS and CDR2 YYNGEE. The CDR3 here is CASSTPFGQGLAMNYGYTF. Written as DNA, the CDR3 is TGTGCCAGCAGCACCCCTTTTGGGCAGGGATTAGCTATGAACTATGGCTACACCTTC.

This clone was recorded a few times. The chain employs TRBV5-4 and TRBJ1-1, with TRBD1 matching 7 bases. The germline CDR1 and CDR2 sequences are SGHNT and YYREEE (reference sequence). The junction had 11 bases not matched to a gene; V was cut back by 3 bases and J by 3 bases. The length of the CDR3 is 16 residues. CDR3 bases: TGTGCCAGCAGCTCACGGAAGACAGGGTTCGACACTGAAGCTTTCTTT. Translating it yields CASSSRKTGFDTEAFF.

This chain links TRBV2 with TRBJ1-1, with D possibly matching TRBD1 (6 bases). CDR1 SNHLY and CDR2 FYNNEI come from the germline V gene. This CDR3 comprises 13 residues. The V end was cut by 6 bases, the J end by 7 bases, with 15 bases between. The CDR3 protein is CASRAPGAVEAFF. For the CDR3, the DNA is TGTGCCAGCAGGGCACCAGGGGCCGTTGAAGCTTTCTTT.

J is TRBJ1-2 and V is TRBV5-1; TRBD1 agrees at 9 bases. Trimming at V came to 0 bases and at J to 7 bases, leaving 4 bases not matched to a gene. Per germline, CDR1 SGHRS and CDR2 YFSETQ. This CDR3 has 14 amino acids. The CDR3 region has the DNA TGCGCCAGCAGCTTGGTTGTGACAGGGGGTGGCTACACCTTC. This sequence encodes CASSLVVTGGGYTF.

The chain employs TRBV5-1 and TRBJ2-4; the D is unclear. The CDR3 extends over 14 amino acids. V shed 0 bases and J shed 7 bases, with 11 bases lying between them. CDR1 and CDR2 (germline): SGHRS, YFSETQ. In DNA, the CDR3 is TGCGCCAGCAGCTTGGGGGCAGGTGCGAACATTCAGTACTTC. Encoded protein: CASSLGAGANIQYF.

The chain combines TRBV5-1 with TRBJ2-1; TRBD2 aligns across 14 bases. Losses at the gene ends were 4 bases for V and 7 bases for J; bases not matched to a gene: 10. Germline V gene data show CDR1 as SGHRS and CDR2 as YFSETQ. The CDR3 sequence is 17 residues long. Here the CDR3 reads CASSPSTSGGAGNEQFF. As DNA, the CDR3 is TGCGCCAGCAGCCCCTCGACTAGCGGGGGGGCGGGGAATGAGCAGTTCTTC.

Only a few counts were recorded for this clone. CDR3 bases: TGTGCCAGCAGCCCTCCGGCGGGGGGATCTTACGAGCAGTACTTC. Residues: CASSPPAGGSYEQYF. The V and J genes are TRBV11-2 and TRBJ2-7; TRBD2 agrees at 8 bases. Germline lookup yields CDR1 SGHAT and CDR2 FQNNGV. The J segment lost 4 bases and the V segment lost 5 bases, leaving 10 bases of the junction unmatched. The CDR3 loop spans 15 amino acids.

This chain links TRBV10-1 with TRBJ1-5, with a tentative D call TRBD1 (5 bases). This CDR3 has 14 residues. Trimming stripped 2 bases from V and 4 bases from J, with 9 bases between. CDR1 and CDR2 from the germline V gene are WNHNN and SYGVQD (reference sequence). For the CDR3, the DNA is TGCGCCAGCAGTGAGCAGGGAGGGAATCAGCCCCAGCATTTT. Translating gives CASSEQGGNQPQHF.

This chain's CDR3 is CASSSSMTGKTSSYNEQFF. As DNA, the CDR3 is TGCGCCAGCAGCTCGTCCATGACAGGGAAAACTAGCTCCTACAATGAGCAGTTCTTC. The chain couples TRBV5-1 to TRBJ2-1; 7 positions agree with TRBD1. The CDR3 sequence is 19 residues long. V was clipped by 3 bases and J by 0 bases; unmatched bases: 15. Germline V CDR1 and CDR2: SGHRS, YFSETQ. Full variable domain (rest looked up from reference TRBV5-1 and TRBJ2-1): KAGVTQTPRYLIKTRGQQVTLSCSPISGHRSVSWYQQTPGQGLQFLFEYFSETQRNKGNFPGRFSGRQFSNSRSEMNVSTLELGDSALYLCASSSSMTGKTSSYNEQFFGPGTRLTVL.